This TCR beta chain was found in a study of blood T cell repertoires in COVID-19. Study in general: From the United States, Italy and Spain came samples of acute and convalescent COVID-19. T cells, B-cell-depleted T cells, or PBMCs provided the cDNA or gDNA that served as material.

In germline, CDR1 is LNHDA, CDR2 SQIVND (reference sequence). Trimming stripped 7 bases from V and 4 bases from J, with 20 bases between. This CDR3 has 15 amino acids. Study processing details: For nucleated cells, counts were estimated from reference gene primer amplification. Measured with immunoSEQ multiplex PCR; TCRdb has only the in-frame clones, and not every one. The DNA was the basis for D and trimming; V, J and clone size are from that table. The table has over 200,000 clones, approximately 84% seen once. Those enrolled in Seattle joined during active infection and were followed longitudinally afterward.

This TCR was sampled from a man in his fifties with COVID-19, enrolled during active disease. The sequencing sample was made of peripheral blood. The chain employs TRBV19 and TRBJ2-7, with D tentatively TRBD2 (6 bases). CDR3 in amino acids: CASIVGGVFSYEQYF. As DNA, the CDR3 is TGTGCCAGTATAGTGGGAGGTGTGTTCTCATACGAGCAGTACTTC.